The present TCR beta chain was sequenced within a study of T cells in Graves' hyperthyroidism and ophthalmopathy. Turning to the study itself: Peripheral blood collection took place at initial diagnosis, before any treatment.

Findings and caveats of the study: Ophthalmopathy was distinguished from stable hyperthyroidism by 13 V-J signatures.

The study based diagnoses on clinical symptoms, serum thyroxine and TRAb, thyroid ultrasound and orbital computed tomography. The CDR3 loop spans 17 amino acids. CDR1 and CDR2 (germline): MNHNY, SVGAGI (reference sequence). Between the trimmed V and J ends, which lost 5 bases and 8 bases, there was a span of 25 bases. The TCR beta CDR3 regions underwent amplification using RNA transcripts as the source. HTBI primers were employed in a first-round RT-PCR of the TCR CDR3. TCRdb itself ran the multiplex PCR reads through MiXCR, one entry per CDR3 protein. The sample shows tens of thousands of distinct CDR3 sequences, around 48% of them seen only once. This clonotype was picked up many times. Its antigen is unknown.

V gene TRBV6-6 combines with J gene TRBJ2-1; D gene uncertain. The clonotype comes from a woman aged 25 to 39 with Graves' ophthalmopathy. The source material was blood. The CDR3 region has the DNA TGTGCCAGCAGTCCCCTGACCTCGTGGGCCCGCCACGATGAGCAGTTCTTC. Translation gives CASSPLTSWARHDEQFF.